This TCR beta chain is from a study of Ad26.COV2.S vaccination and SARS-CoV-2 variants. General observations from the study: Placebo and vaccine recipients had non-spike TCR breadth that was similar.

Method: immunoSEQ multiplex PCR; TCRdb's copy keeps in-frame clones and lacks some. The table has fewer than 500,000 clones, 89% seen once; the top ten hold 2.5% to 3%. Turning to this clone: Its specificity is unknown.

Documented treatment: around 19 received Ad26.COV2.S at low or high dose, single or two shots; a few received placebo; per-sample allocation not given. Specimens were obtained on day 63 following the first vaccine or placebo injection. An adult aged 18-55 years in Boston served as the donor. The sequence was collected from a person between 18 and 60 years old who received the Ad26.COV2.S COVID-19 vaccine or a placebo. Sequencing was performed on peripheral blood, taken in a trial of Ad26.COV2.S vaccine versus placebo.

The CDR3 bases are TGCGCCAGCAGCCACTCCGGGAAAGAAGCTTTCTTT. Protein product: CASSHSGKEAFF. The chain has TRBV4-3 and TRBJ1-1; unclear D gene. CDR3 length: 12 residues. Trimming removed 3 bases from V and 8 bases from J, with 10 bases in between. Germline loops: CDR1 LGHNA, CDR2 YSLEER.